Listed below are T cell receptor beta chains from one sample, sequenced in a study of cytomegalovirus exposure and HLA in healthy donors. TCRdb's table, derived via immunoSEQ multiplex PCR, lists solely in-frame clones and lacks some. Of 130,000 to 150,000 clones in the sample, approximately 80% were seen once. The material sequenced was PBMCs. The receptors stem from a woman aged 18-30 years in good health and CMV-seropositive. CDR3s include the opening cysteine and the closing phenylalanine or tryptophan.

CASSVVSQGLDEQFF,TRBJ2-1,TRBV9
CASSKGQGGPRGSPLHF,TRBJ1-6,TRBV7-2
CASSNLGQPNEKLFF,TRBJ1-4,TRBV21-1
CASSYSTGTRSEKLFF,TRBJ1-4,TRBV6-5
CASRYGDRPNTEAFF,TRBJ1-1,TRBV27
CASSLGQGGYEQYF,TRBJ2-7,TRBV27
CASSPRFSEGSEQYF,TRBJ2-7,TRBV4-2
CASSIPGVRSTDTQYF,TRBJ2-3,TRBV7-2
CASSARTDSNQPQHF,TRBJ1-5,TRBV6-1
CASSEYRGPQETQYF,TRBJ2-5,TRBV25-1
CASSLPGTGGLFHEQFF,TRBJ2-1,TRBV7-2
CAWSVLPTAGEAFF,TRBJ1-1,TRBV30
CASSLGLSTDTQYF,TRBJ2-3,TRBV27
CASSSTSGELFF,TRBJ2-2,TRBV5-1
CASSNRDTGELFF,TRBJ2-2,TRBV18
CASSLSPAGLNEKLFF,TRBJ1-4,TRBV27
CASSLGLAGGPDTGELFF,TRBJ2-2,TRBV5-1
CASVLGRSYNEQLF,TRBJ2-1,TRBV5-6
CSVALGSSTNEKLFF,TRBJ1-4,TRBV29-1